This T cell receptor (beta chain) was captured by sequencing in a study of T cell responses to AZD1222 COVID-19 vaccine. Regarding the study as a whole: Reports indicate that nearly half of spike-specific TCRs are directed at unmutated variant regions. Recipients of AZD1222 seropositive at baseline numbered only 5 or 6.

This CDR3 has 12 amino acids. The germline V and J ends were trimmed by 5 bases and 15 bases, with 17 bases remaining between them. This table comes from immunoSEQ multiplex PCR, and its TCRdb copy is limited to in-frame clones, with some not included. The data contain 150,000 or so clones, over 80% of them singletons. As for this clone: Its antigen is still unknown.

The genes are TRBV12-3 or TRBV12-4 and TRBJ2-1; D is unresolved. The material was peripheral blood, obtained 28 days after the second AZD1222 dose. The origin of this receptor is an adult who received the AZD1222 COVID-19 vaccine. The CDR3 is CASSAPTKMSFF. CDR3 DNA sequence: TGTGCCAGCAGTGCCCCAACTAAGATGTCGTTCTTC.